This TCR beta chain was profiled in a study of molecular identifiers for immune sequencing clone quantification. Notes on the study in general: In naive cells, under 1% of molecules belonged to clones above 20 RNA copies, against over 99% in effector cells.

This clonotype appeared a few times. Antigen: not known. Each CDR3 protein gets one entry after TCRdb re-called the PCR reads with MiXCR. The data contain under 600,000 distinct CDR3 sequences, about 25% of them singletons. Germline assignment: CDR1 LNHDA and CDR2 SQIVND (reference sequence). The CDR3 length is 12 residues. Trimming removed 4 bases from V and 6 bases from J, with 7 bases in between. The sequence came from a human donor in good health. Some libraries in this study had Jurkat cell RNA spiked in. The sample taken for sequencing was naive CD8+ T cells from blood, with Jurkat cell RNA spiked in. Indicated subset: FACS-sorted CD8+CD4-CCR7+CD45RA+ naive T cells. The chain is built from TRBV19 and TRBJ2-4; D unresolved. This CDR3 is CASSSLGNIQYF. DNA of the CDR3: TGTGCCAGTAGTAGTTTAGGAAACATTCAGTACTTC.